One and the same sample provided the 23 T cell receptor beta chains below, sequenced in a study of cytomegalovirus exposure and HLA in healthy donors. Primers included in the PCR were 60 Vbeta and 13 Jbeta primers. Sequencing used immunoSEQ multiplex PCR; TCRdb keeps in-frame clones, though not all of them. Its clone listing holds roughly 88,000 clones. The sample comprised PBMCs. The receptor set was obtained from a middle-aged man in good health and CMV-seropositive.

The V gene is TRBV6-5, the J gene TRBJ1-1; the D gene is possibly TRBD1 (5 bases). Germline lookup yields CDR1 MNHEY and CDR2 SVGAGI. The CDR3 is 15 residues long. V dropped 5 bases and J dropped 3 bases, with 16 bases sitting between them. Here the CDR3 DNA reads TGTGCCAGCAGTCCGGACACAAGGATTGACACTGAAGCTTTCTTT. Translation: CASSPDTRIDTEAFF.

The V gene is TRBV19, the J gene TRBJ2-1; D is uncertain. CDR1 LNHDA and CDR2 SQIVND come from the germline V gene (reference sequence). V lost 5 bases, J lost 5 bases, and 13 bases lay in between. This CDR3 comprises 14 residues. The CDR3 loop reads CASSPRLSNNEQFF. In nucleotides, the CDR3 is TGTGCCAGTAGTCCCCGGTTATCGAACAATGAGCAGTTCTTC.

The chain employs TRBV9 and TRBJ2-7; 7 bases line up with TRBD2. CDR3 length: 16 amino acids. Germline V lookup: CDR1 SGDLS, CDR2 YYNGEE. V shed 3 bases, J shed 0 bases, and the junction held 9 bases outside the gene matches. As DNA, the CDR3 is TGTGCCAGCAGCGGGGGGGGAAGTCTCTCCTCCTACGAGCAGTACTTC. Protein: CASSGGGSLSSYEQYF. The entire variable domain, with the rest obtained from reference TRBV9 and TRBJ2-7, is as follows: DSGVTQTPKHLITATGQRVTLRCSPRSGDLSVYWYQQSLDQGLQFLIQYYNGEERAKGNILERFSAQQFPDLHSELNLSSLELGDSALYFCASSGGGSLSSYEQYFGPGTRLTVT.

The rearrangement links TRBV18 to TRBJ1-1; 9 positions agree with TRBD1. The junction had 30 bases not matched to a gene; V was cut back by 3 bases and J by 1 base. CDR3 length equals 24 residues. Germline V gene sequence: CDR1 KGHSH, CDR2 LQKENI. Here the CDR3 DNA reads TGTGCCAGCTCACCGATGTCGGCGGGACAGGGTCTTATACCAGTGGGTGGGTGGAACACTGAAGCTTTCTTT. Its protein product is CASSPMSAGQGLIPVGGWNTEAFF.

The V call is TRBV5-4, the J call TRBJ2-7, with a tentative D call TRBD2 (5 bases). The length of the CDR3 is 13 residues. Germline V gene sequence: CDR1 SGHNT, CDR2 YYREEE (reference sequence). Trimming took off 3 bases at V and 3 bases at J, with 10 bases between the two ends. The CDR3 loop reads CASSSTEGYEQYF. In DNA, the CDR3 is TGTGCCAGCAGCTCTACCGAGGGCTACGAGCAGTACTTC.

The genes are TRBV18 and TRBJ1-1; maybe TRBD1 (5 bases). With 3 bases removed from V and 7 bases from J, the gap between germline ends came to 12 bases. The V gene's germline CDR1 is KGHSH and CDR2 LQKENI. The CDR3 totals 13 residues. The CDR3 here is CASSPAGMDEAFF. In DNA form, the CDR3 reads TGTGCCAGCTCACCGGCAGGGATGGATGAAGCTTTCTTT.

About this clone: Given the absence of the conserved phenylalanine or tryptophan at the CDR3 end, a read error is likely. V is TRBV28 and J is TRBJ1-1; 9 bases are a match to TRBD1. Germline V gene lookup returns CDR1 MDHEN and CDR2 SYDVKM. The J segment lost 4 bases and the V segment lost 5 bases, leaving 5 bases of the junction unmatched. The CDR3 is made up of 14 amino acids. The CDR3 sequence: CASSPGQGTTEAFL. The CDR3 DNA reads as TGTGCCAGCAGTCCCGGACAGGGGACCACTGAAGCTTTCCTT.

The rearrangement joins TRBV5-6 to TRBJ1-2; 9 bases are a match to TRBD1. This CDR3 is 15 amino acids long. Germline assignment: CDR1 SGHDT and CDR2 YYEEEE. V lost 1 base to trimming and J lost 8 bases; unmatched junction nucleotides: 9. The CDR3 spells CASSLPGQGGEGYTF. DNA for the CDR3: TGTGCCAGCAGCTTGCCGGGACAGGGTGGGGAGGGCTACACCTTC.

V is TRBV27 and J is TRBJ2-1; D is perhaps TRBD2 (5 bases). CDR1 and CDR2 from the germline V gene are MNHEY and SMNVEV (reference sequence). V was pared by 5 bases and J by 3 bases, with 20 bases between. This CDR3 spans 17 amino acids. The CDR3 DNA is TGTGCCAGCAGTCAAACCATCTCAGCGGATAACTACAATGAGCAGTTCTTC. Translated, it gives CASSQTISADNYNEQFF.

V and J are TRBV30 and TRBJ1-1; D perhaps matches TRBD1 (5 bases). CDR3 size: 11 residues. Germline CDR1 GTSNPN, CDR2 SVGIG (reference sequence). The V gene lost 3 bases and the J gene lost 6 bases, with 8 bases spanning the gap. The CDR3 reads CAWRQQAEAFF. In DNA, the CDR3 is TGTGCCTGGAGACAACAGGCTGAAGCTTTCTTT.

V usage is TRBV28 and J usage is TRBJ1-1, with 8 bases identical to TRBD1. Germline loops: CDR1 MDHEN, CDR2 SYDVKM. The CDR3 contains 14 residues. Trimming removed 5 bases from V and 3 bases from J; junction bases left unmatched: 5. The CDR3, as DNA: TGTGCCAGCAGTGCACAGGGGGAGGACACTGAAGCTTTCTTT. Protein product: CASSAQGEDTEAFF.

CDR3 protein: CASSPGQGAYEQYV. The CDR3 DNA is TGTGCCAGCAGCCCCGGACAGGGCGCCTACGAGCAGTACGTC. The V and J genes are TRBV13 and TRBJ2-7; 8 nucleotides agree with TRBD1. V lost 5 bases, J lost 2 bases, and 5 bases stayed unmatched. Germline-derived CDR1 and CDR2 are PRHDT and FYEKMQ (reference sequence). CDR3 length equals 14 residues.

The rearrangement links TRBV5-1 to TRBJ2-3, with 11 bases lining up with TRBD1. Trimming removed 5 bases from V and 8 bases from J; junction bases left unmatched: 4. Germline CDR1 reads SGHRS; CDR2 reads YFSETQ. The CDR3 spans 13 residues. Here the CDR3 DNA reads TGCGCCAGCAGTCGGACAGGGGGCCCTACGCAGTATTTT. Translation: CASSRTGGPTQYF.

CDR3: CASSLAGDTEAFF. CDR3 bases: TGTGCCAGCAGCTTGGCAGGGGACACTGAAGCTTTCTTT. The chain recombines TRBV7-9 with TRBJ1-1, with a tentative D call TRBD1 (6 bases). V dropped 3 bases and J dropped 3 bases, with 8 bases sitting between them. CDR3 size: 13 residues. The germline gives CDR1 SEHNR, CDR2 FQNEAQ (reference sequence). The variable domain in full, with the rest retrieved from reference TRBV7-9 and TRBJ1-1, is DTGVSQNPRHKITKRGQNVTFRCDPISEHNRLYWYRQTLGQGPEFLTYFQNEAQLEKSRLLSDRFSAERPKGSFSTLEIQRTEQGDSAMYLCASSLAGDTEAFFGQGTRLTVV.

This chain uses TRBV6-5 with TRBJ1-1; possibly TRBD1 for D (5 bases). The germline V gene encodes CDR1 MNHEY and CDR2 SVGAGI. V was pared by 0 bases and J by 6 bases, with 14 bases between. This CDR3 contains 15 residues. CDR3 amino acids: CASSYSWTAGAEAFF. The DNA for the CDR3 is TGTGCCAGCAGTTACTCGTGGACGGCGGGGGCTGAAGCTTTCTTT.

This chain connects TRBV6-4 to TRBJ1-1; the D gene is possibly TRBD1 (6 bases). Deletions cut 6 bases from V and 0 bases from J, with 23 bases between. This CDR3 is built from 18 residues. Per the germline V gene, CDR1 is MRHNA and CDR2 is SNTAGT. CDR3 bases: TGTGCCAGCAGGAATAGGACAGCCACTTCTACCTTGAACACTGAAGCTTTCTTT. Translating it yields CASRNRTATSTLNTEAFF.

This rearrangement joins TRBV5-8 to TRBJ1-5; possible D gene TRBD1, 5 bases. This CDR3 comprises 11 residues. Germline V gives CDR1 SGHTS, CDR2 YDEGEE. V lost 1 base and J lost 12, with 8 bases in between. In DNA form, the CDR3 reads TGTGCCAGCAGCTTGAGGACAATCCAGCATTTT. Its protein is CASSLRTIQHF.

The chain uses TRBV30 and TRBJ2-5, with TRBD2 identical over 15 bases. With 5 bases clipped from V and 5 bases from J, the junction kept 18 bases outside the gene matches. The CDR3 runs to 19 residues. Germline lookup yields CDR1 GTSNPN and CDR2 SVGIG (reference sequence). The DNA of the CDR3 is TGTGCCTGGGGGAGGCCACCGGGACTAGCGGGAGGTCGACAGGAGACCCAGTACTTC. It is translated as CAWGRPPGLAGGRQETQYF.

The rearrangement joins TRBV7-8 to TRBJ1-5, with a weak D call TRBD1 (5 bases). The length of the CDR3 is 15 residues. V was clipped by 1 base and J by 2 bases, with 9 bases between them. Germline values: CDR1 SGHVS, CDR2 FQNEAQ. This CDR3 reads CASSLVPGGNQPQHF. Here the CDR3 DNA reads TGTGCCAGCAGCTTAGTTCCGGGGGGCAATCAGCCCCAGCATTTT.

The chain combines TRBV5-6 with TRBJ2-1; 12 bases map to TRBD2. Trimming removed 4 bases from V and 9 bases from J; junction bases left unmatched: 8. Germline CDR1 is SGHDT and CDR2 is YYEEEE. This CDR3 is built from 15 residues. CDR3 sequence reads: CASSVSSGRAREQFF. CDR3 nucleotide sequence: TGTGCCAGCAGCGTTTCTAGCGGGAGGGCCCGTGAGCAGTTCTTC.

The chain combines TRBV5-1 with TRBJ1-1; D remains unclear. Trimming stripped 5 bases from V and 1 base from J, with 15 bases between. The CDR3 runs to 15 residues. Germline V gives CDR1 SGHRS, CDR2 YFSETQ. The CDR3 loop is CASRALGLSNTEAFF. The CDR3 DNA reads as TGCGCCAGCAGGGCCCTCGGACTCTCGAACACTGAAGCTTTCTTT.

The chain combines TRBV30 with TRBJ1-1, with D hard to call. The CDR3 consists of 12 residues. Germline V gene data show CDR1 as GTSNPN and CDR2 as SVGIG (reference sequence). V was trimmed by 5 bases and J by 3 bases, leaving 10 bases between them. CDR3 loop: CAWRLGYTEAFF. CDR3 bases: TGTGCCTGGCGCCTGGGCTACACTGAAGCTTTCTTT.

The CDR3 loop reads CASSSRSEGNTEAFF. In nucleotides, the CDR3 is TGTGCCAGCAGCTCCCGCTCTGAGGGAAACACTGAAGCTTTCTTT. This chain links TRBV5-4 with TRBJ1-1, with D unclear. The V gene's germline CDR1 is SGHNT and CDR2 YYREEE (reference sequence). V lost 3 bases and J 2 bases, leaving 14 bases between the germline ends. The CDR3 is 15 residues long. The full variable domain, completed using reference TRBV5-4 and TRBJ1-1, is ETGVTQSPTHLIKTRGQQVTLRCSSQSGHNTVSWYQQALGQGPQFIFQYYREEENGRGNFPPRFSGLQFPNYSSELNVNALELDDSALYLCASSSRSEGNTEAFFGQGTRLTVV.